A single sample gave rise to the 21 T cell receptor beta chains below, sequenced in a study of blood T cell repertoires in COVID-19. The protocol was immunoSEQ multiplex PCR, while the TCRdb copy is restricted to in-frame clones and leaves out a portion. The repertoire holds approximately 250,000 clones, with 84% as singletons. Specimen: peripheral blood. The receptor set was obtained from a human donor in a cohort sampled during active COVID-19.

The CDR3 protein is CASRYSGSGNTIYF. The CDR3 nucleotides are TGTGCCAGCAGATATTCAGGGTCTGGGAACACCATATATTTT. V and J are TRBV12-1 and TRBJ1-3; the table calls TRBD1, which could not be checked here. TRBV12-1 represents a pseudogene. This CDR3 is built from 14 residues.

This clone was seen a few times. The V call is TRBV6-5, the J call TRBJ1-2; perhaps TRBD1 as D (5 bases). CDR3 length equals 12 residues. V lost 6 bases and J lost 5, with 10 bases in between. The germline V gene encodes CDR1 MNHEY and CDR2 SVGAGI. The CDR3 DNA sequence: TGTGCCAGCAGGGGGGGAGGTTATGGCTACACCTTC. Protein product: CASRGGGYGYTF.

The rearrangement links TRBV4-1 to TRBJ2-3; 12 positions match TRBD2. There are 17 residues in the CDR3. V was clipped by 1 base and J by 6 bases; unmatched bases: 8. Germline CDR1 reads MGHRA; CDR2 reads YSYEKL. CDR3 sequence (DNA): TGCGCCAGCAGCCAAGGACTAGCGGGAGCCCCTGCTGATACGCAGTATTTT. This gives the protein CASSQGLAGAPADTQYF.

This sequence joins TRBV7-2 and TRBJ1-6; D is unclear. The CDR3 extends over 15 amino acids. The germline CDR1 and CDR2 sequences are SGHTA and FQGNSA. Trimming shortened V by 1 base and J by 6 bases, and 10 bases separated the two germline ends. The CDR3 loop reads CASSLEAVANSPLHF. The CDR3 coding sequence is TGTGCCAGCAGCTTAGAGGCGGTCGCTAATTCACCCCTCCACTTT.

Here the CDR3 reads CASSQDISEQGGGYTF. In DNA form, the CDR3 reads TGTGCCAGCAGCCAAGATATTAGTGAACAGGGTGGTGGCTACACCTTC. This rearrangement joins TRBV3-1 (or the pseudogene TRBV3-2) to TRBJ1-2, with D perhaps TRBD1 (6 bases). CDR3 size: 16 residues. The V gene's germline CDR1 is LGHDT and CDR2 YNNKEL (reference sequence). V was trimmed by 0 bases and J by 7 bases, leaving 18 bases between them.

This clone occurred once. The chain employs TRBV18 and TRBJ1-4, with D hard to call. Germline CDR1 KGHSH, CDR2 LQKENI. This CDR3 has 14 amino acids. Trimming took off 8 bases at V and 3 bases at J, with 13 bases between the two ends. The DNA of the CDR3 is TGTGCCAGCGCCTTTGCGGCGGCTAATGAAAAACTGTTTTTT. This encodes CASAFAAANEKLFF.

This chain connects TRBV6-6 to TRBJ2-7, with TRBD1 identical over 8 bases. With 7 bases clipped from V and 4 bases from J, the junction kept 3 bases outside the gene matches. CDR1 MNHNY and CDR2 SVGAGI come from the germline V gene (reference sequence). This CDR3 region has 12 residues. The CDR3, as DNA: TGTGCCAGCACCACAGGGGGGTACGAGCAGTACTTC. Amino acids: CASTTGGYEQYF.

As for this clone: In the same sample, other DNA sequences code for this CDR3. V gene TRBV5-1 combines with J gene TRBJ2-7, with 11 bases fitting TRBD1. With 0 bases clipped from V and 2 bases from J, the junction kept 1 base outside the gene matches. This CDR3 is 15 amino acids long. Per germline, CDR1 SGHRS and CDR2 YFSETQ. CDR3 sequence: CASSLGGQGAYEQYF. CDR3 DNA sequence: TGCGCCAGCAGCTTGGGGGGACAGGGGGCCTACGAGCAGTACTTC.

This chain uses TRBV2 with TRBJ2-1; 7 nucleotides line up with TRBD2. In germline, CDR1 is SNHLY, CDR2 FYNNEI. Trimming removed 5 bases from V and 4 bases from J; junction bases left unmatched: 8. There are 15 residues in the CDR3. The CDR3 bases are TGTGCCAGCAGTTCGACTAGCCGGGGATACAATGAGCAGTTCTTC. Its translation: CASSSTSRGYNEQFF.

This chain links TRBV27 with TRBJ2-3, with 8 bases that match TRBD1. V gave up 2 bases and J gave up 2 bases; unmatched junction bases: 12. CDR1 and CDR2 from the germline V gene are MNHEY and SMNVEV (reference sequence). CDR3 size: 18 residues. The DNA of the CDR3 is TGTGCCAGCAGTTTACGAACCCATGGACAGGGCAACACAGATACGCAGTATTTT. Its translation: CASSLRTHGQGNTDTQYF.

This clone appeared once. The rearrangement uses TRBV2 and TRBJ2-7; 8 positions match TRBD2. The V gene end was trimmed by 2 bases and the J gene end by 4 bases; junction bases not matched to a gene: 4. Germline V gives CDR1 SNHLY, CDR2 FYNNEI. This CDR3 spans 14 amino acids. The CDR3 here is CASSERSGRYEQYF. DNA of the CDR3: TGTGCCAGCAGTGAACGGAGCGGGAGATACGAGCAGTACTTC.

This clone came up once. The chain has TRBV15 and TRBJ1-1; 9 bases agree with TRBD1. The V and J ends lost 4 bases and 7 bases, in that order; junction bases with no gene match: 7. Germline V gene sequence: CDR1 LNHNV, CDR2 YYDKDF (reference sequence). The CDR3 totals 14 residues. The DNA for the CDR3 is TGTGCCACCAGCATGCTTTCGACAGGGGGTGAAGCTTTCTTT. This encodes CATSMLSTGGEAFF.

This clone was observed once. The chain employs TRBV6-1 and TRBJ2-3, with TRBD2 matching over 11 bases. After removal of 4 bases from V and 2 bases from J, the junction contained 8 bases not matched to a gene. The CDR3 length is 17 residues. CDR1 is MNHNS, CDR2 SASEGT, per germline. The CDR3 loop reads CASSGGTSGYLTDTQYF. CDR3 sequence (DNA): TGTGCCAGCAGTGGGGGGACTAGCGGTTACCTCACAGATACGCAGTATTTT.

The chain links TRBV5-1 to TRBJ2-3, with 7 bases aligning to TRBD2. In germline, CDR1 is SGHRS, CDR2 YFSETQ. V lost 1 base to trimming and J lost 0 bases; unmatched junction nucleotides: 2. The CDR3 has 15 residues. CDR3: CASSLQRGSTDTQYF. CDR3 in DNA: TGCGCCAGCAGCTTGCAGCGGGGAAGCACAGATACGCAGTATTTT.

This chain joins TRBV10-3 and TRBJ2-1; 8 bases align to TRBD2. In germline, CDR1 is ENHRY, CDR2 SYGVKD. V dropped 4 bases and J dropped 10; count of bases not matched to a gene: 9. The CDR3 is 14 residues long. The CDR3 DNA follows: TGTGCCATCAGTGTAGCGGGGTCCCCCGAGGAGCAGTTCTTC. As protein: CAISVAGSPEEQFF.

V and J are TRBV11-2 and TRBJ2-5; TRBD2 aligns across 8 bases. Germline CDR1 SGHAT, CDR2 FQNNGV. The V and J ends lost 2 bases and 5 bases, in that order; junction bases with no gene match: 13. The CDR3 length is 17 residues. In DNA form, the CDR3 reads TGTGCCAGCAGCTTATCTGTTGGGCTAGCGGGTTTGGAGACCCAGTACTTC. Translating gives CASSLSVGLAGLETQYF.

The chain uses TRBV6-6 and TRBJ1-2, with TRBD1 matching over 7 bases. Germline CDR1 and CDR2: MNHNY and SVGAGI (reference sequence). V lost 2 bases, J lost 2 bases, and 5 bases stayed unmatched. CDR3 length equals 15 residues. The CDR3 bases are TGTGCCAGCAGTTACATGGCAGGGGGGAACTATGGCTACACCTTC. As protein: CASSYMAGGNYGYTF.

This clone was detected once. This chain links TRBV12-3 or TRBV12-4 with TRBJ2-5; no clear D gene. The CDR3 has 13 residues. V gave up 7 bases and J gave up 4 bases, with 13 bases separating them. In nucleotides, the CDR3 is TGTGCCAGCACCCGAGCGCGGCGAGAGACCCAGTACTTC. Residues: CASTRARRETQYF.

CDR3 amino acids: CASSEQGSYGYTF. The CDR3 DNA is TGTGCCAGCAGCGAACAGGGGAGCTATGGCTACACCTTC. The rearrangement joins TRBV7-2 to TRBJ1-2, with 7 bases aligning to TRBD1. CDR1 and CDR2 (germline): SGHTA, FQGNSA. The trim removed 5 bases at V and 4 bases at J, leaving 4 bases unmatched. There are 13 residues in the CDR3.

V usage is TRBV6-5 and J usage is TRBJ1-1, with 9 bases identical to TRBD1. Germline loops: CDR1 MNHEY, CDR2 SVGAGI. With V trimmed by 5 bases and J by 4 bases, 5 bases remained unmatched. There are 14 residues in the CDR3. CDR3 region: CASSRDREGTEAFF. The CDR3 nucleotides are TGTGCCAGCAGTAGGGACAGGGAGGGCACTGAAGCTTTCTTT.

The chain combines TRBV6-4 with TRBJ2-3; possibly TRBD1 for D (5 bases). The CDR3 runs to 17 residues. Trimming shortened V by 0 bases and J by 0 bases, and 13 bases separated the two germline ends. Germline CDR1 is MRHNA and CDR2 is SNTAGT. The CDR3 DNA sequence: TGTGCCAGCAGTGACTCAGCGTCACAGGCCAGCACAGATACGCAGTATTTT. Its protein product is CASSDSASQASTDTQYF.